This T cell receptor beta chain emerged from a study of cytomegalovirus exposure and HLA in healthy donors. Findings of the study overall: Confirmation was obtained in vitro that a few CMV-associated chains are specific for CMV antigens. From TCR beta sequences, most subjects' HLA-A and HLA-B alleles were reportedly predicted accurately. The study listed 164 cytomegalovirus-associated TCR beta chains.

This clone was observed once. What it recognizes is unknown. The PCR used 60 Vbeta and 13 Jbeta primers. Profiling relied on immunoSEQ multiplex PCR, and the TCRdb table lists in-frame clones only, not all of them. The repertoire holds some 270,000 clones, with 75% to 90% as singletons. CDR1 and CDR2 from the germline V gene are LGHNA and YNFKEQ. CDR3 length equals 16 residues. V lost 4 bases, J lost 5 bases, and 9 bases stayed unmatched. This chain connects TRBV4-2 to TRBJ2-5; the match to TRBD2 covers 11 bases. Material: PBMCs. The TCR comes from a girl aged 2-10 years in good health and CMV-seronegative. For the CDR3, the DNA is TGTGCCAGCAGCCCCGGACTAGCGGGCGAGGGGGAGACCCAGTACTTC. Translation gives CASSPGLAGEGETQYF.